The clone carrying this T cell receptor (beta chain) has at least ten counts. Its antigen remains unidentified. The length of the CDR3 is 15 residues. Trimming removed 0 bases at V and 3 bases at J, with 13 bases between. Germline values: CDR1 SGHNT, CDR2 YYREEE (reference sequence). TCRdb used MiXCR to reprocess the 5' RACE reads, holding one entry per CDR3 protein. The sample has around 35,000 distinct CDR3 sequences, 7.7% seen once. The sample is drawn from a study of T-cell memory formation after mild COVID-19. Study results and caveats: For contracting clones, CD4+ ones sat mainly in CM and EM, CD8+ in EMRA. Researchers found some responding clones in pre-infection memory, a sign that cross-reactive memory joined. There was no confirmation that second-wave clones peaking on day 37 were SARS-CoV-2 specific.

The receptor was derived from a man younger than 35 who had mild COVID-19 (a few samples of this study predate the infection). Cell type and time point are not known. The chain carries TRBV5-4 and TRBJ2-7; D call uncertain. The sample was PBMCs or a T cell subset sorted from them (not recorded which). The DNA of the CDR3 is TGTGCCAGCAGCTTGGCCGCAGGCGGCCGCTACGAGCAGTACTTC. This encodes CASSLAAGGRYEQYF.